One sample yielded the 11 T cell receptor beta chains listed below, sequenced in a study of blood T cell repertoires in COVID-19. Assay: immunoSEQ multiplex PCR; the TCRdb copy retains only in-frame clones and omits some. Of roughly 160,000 clones in the sample, 80% were seen once. Input material: PBMCs or T cells enriched from blood (not recorded which). The origin of the receptors is a woman aged 60-75 years who had recovered from COVID-19.

V usage is TRBV19 and J usage is TRBJ1-1; a weak D match, TRBD1 (6 bases). This CDR3 has 13 amino acids. V dropped 4 bases and J dropped 5 bases, with 11 bases sitting between them. Per the germline V gene, CDR1 is LNHDA and CDR2 is SQIVND (reference sequence). In DNA form, the CDR3 reads TGTGCCAGTAGTACAAAACAGGGAACTGAAGCTTTCTTT. Translation gives CASSTKQGTEAFF. Supplemented by reference TRBV19 and TRBJ1-1, the full variable domain reads DGGITQSPKYLFRKEGQNVTLSCEQNLNHDAMYWYRQDPGQGLRLIYYSQIVNDFQKGDIAEGYSVSREKKESFPLTVTSAQKNPTAFYLCASSTKQGTEAFFGQGTRLTVV.

The table lists this clone with a count of one. The chain couples TRBV5-1 to TRBJ2-3, with TRBD2 identical over 9 bases. The CDR3 totals 16 residues. CDR1 and CDR2 (germline): SGHRS, YFSETQ. V lost 0 bases to trimming and J lost 1 base; unmatched junction nucleotides: 3. The CDR3 DNA follows: TGCGCCAGCAGCTTGGTGGCTAGCGGGGGCACAGATACGCAGTATTTT. As protein: CASSLVASGGTDTQYF. The complete variable domain, with remaining parts taken from reference TRBV5-1 and TRBJ2-3, reads KAGVTQTPRYLIKTRGQQVTLSCSPISGHRSVSWYQQTPGQGLQFLFEYFSETQRNKGNFPGRFSGRQFSNSRSEMNVSTLELGDSALYLCASSLVASGGTDTQYFGPGTRLTVL.

This chain links TRBV7-3 with TRBJ2-7; D possibly corresponds to TRBD1 (6 bases). Deletions cut 1 base from V and 3 bases from J, with 10 bases between. The CDR3 totals 14 residues. CDR1 and CDR2 from the germline V gene are SGHTA and FQGTGA. CDR3 in DNA: TGTGCCAGCAGCTTAAGGGCAGGGGACTACGAGCAGTACTTC. Translating gives CASSLRAGDYEQYF. The whole variable domain, filled in from reference TRBV7-3 and TRBJ2-7, reads GAGVSQTPSNKVTEKGKYVELRCDPISGHTALYWYRQSLGQGPEFLIYFQGTGAADDSGLPNDRFFAVRPEGSVSTLKIQRTERGDSAVYLCASSLRAGDYEQYFGPGTRLTVT.

This chain uses TRBV20-1 with TRBJ2-5; 8 positions agree with TRBD2. The germline gives CDR1 DFQATT, CDR2 SNEGSKA (reference sequence). V trimming: 3 bases; J trimming: 1 base; junction bases outside the gene matches: 10. The length of the CDR3 is 16 residues. As DNA, the CDR3 is TGCAGTGCTAGTAGTAAAAAGCGGGGGATCCAAGAGACCCAGTACTTC. Protein: CSASSKKRGIQETQYF.

J is TRBJ1-1 and V is TRBV9; possible D gene TRBD1, 5 bases. Germline CDR1 reads SGDLS; CDR2 reads YYNGEE. V was shortened by 3 bases and J by 5 bases, with 17 bases between the two germline ends. This CDR3 is 15 amino acids long. As DNA, the CDR3 is TGTGCCAGCAGCGCCCTGTCGGGACTCCCGACTGAAGCTTTCTTT. Protein product: CASSALSGLPTEAFF. Full variable domain (outside the CDR3, taken from reference TRBV9 and TRBJ1-1): DSGVTQTPKHLITATGQRVTLRCSPRSGDLSVYWYQQSLDQGLQFLIQYYNGEERAKGNILERFSAQQFPDLHSELNLSSLELGDSALYFCASSALSGLPTEAFFGQGTRLTVV.

The sample holds one count of this clone. The chain has TRBV18 and TRBJ1-2; no reliable D call. CDR1 is KGHSH, CDR2 LQKENI, per germline. The germline V and J ends were trimmed by 3 bases and 0 bases, with 8 bases remaining between them. CDR3 length: 14 amino acids. The CDR3 sequence is CASSPSPANYGYTF. CDR3 DNA: TGTGCCAGCTCACCTTCTCCAGCTAACTATGGCTACACCTTC.

The CDR3, as DNA: TGTGCCAGCAGCTTAGTTCTAGCGGGGAGCACAGATACGCAGTATTTT. Residues: CASSLVLAGSTDTQYF. The rearrangement links TRBV7-2 to TRBJ2-3, with 9 bases identical to TRBD2. The CDR3 sequence is 16 residues long. V gave up 1 base and J gave up 0 bases; unmatched junction bases: 2. CDR1 and CDR2 (germline): SGHTA, FQGNSA.

The V gene is TRBV6-2 or TRBV6-3, the J gene TRBJ2-3; no firm D call. The germline gives CDR1 MNHEY, CDR2 SVGEGT. The CDR3 is 14 residues long. The V gene lost 6 bases and the J gene lost 1 base, with 11 bases spanning the gap. Here the CDR3 DNA reads TGTGCCAGCAGCCTGGGCTTAGGCACAGATACGCAGTATTTT. Residues: CASSLGLGTDTQYF.

The chain employs TRBV5-1 and TRBJ2-3; D is possibly TRBD1 (6 bases). Looked up from germline, CDR1 is SGHRS and CDR2 is YFSETQ. The CDR3 has 14 amino acids. Deletions cut 0 bases from V and 4 bases from J, with 9 bases between. The DNA for the CDR3 is TGCGCCAGCAGCTTGGAACAGGGCCCAGATACGCAGTATTTT. Translated: CASSLEQGPDTQYF.

Only a few counts were recorded for this clone. The chain recombines TRBV5-8 with TRBJ2-5; maybe TRBD1 (5 bases). The CDR3 contains 12 residues. Germline V lookup: CDR1 SGHTS, CDR2 YDEGEE. With 4 bases removed from V and 9 bases from J, the gap between germline ends came to 13 bases. DNA of the CDR3: TGTGCCAGCAGCGCAGGGTGGGGCGCCCAGTACTTC. This codes for CASSAGWGAQYF.

About this clone itself: It is unclear where the CDR3 begins or ends on the DNA, so no DNA is shown, and the CDR3 is as TCRdb lists it. The chain is built from TRBV21-1 and TRBJ2-6; the listed D gene, TRBD1, was not tested against the DNA. TRBV21-1 is a recognized pseudogene. The CDR3 comprises 15 residues, both ends counted. The CDR3 reads CASSKVGPGANVLTF.